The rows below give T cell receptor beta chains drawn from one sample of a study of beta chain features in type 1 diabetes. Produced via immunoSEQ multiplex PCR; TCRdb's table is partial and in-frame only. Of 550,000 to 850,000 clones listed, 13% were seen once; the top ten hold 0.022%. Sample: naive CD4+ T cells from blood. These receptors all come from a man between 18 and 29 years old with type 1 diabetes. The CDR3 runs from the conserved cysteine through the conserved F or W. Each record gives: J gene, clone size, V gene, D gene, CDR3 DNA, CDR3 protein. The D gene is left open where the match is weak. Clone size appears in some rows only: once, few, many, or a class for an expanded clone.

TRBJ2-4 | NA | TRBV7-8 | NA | TGTGCCAGCAGCGTAACGGGGGTAATTAAAAACATTCAGTACTTC | CASSVTGVIKNIQYF
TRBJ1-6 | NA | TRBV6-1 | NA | TGTGCCAGCAGTGAATGGGCAGTTGGCGGCCCTTCACCCCTCCACTTT | CASSEWAVGGPSPLHF
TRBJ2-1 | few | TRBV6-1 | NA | TGTGCCAGCAGTGAAGAACGGATCAATGAGCAGTTCTTC | CASSEERINEQFF
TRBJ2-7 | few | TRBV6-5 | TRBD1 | TGTGCCAGCAGTTACTCCGACAGGGGCTACGAGCAGTACTTC | CASSYSDRGYEQYF
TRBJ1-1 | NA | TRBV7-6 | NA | TGTGCCAGCAGCGCAGGGCAGGGGAAAGCCTTCTTT | CASSAGQGKAFF
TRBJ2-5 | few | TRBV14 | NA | TGTGCCAGCAGCCTCAAGGGGTGGTACCAAGGGACGGAGACCCAGTACTTC | CASSLKGWYQGTETQYF
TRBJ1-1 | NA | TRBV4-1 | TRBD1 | TGCGCCAGCAGTGGGTACAGGGGGTCGGGAGCTTTCTTT | CASSGYRGSGAFF
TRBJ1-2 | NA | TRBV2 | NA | TGTGCCAGCAGTGAAGCGGCCAAGGGTAACTATGGCTACACCTTC | CASSEAAKGNYGYTF
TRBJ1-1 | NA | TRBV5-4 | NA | TGTGCCAGCAGCCCACTGGGGCAATCGAACACTGAAGCTTTCTTT | CASSPLGQSNTEAFF
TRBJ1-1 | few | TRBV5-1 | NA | TGCGCCAGCAGCTTGGAAGGTAACACTGAAGCTTTCTTT | CASSLEGNTEAFF
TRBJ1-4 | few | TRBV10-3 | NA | TGTGCCATCAGTGGTAGAAACGGACAGATTGACAGTGAAAAACTGTTTTTT | CAISGRNGQIDSEKLFF
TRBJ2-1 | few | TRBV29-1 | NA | TGCAGCGTTGAAGGGCAGGGCCCAGCCCCGTTGTTCTTC | CSVEGQGPAPLFF
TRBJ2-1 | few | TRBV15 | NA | TGTGCCACCAGCAGAGAGGGCAGACTGTCCTACAATGAGCAGTTCTTC | CATSREGRLSYNEQFF
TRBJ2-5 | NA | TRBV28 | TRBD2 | TGTGCCAGCAGTTTGGGGGCTAGCGGGGCGGCTACCGAGACCCAGTACTTC | CASSLGASGAATETQYF
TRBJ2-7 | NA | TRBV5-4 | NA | TGTGCCAGCAGCTTGGGCAGAGACTACGAGCAGTACTTC | CASSLGRDYEQYF
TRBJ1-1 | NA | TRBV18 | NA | TGTGCCAGCTCACCAAATCCAGGGCCTACTGAAGCTTTCTTT | CASSPNPGPTEAFF
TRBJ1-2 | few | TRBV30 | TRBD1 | TGTGCCTGGAGTGTCCGGGACAGGGGATGGGGCTACACCTTC | CAWSVRDRGWGYTF
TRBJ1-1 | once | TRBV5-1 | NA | TGCGCCAGCAGCTTGCAGGCGGGAGAGGCTTTCTTT | CASSLQAGEAFF
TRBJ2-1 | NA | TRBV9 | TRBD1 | TGTGCCAGCAGCGTAGCTAGGGACAGACAGGGCAATGAGCAGTTCTTC | CASSVARDRQGNEQFF
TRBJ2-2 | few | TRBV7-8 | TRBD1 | TGTGCCAGCAGCCCCTACCGACAGGGGATAATCGACACCGGGGAGCTGTTTTTT | CASSPYRQGIIDTGELFF
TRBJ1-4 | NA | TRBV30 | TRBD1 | TGTGCCTGGAGTCATGGGACAGATAATGAAAAACTGTTTTTT | CAWSHGTDNEKLFF
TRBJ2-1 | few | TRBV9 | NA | TGTGCCAGCAGCGCGCCGGGGGCCCTAAATGAGCAGTTCTTC | CASSAPGALNEQFF
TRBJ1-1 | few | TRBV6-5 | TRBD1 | TGTGCCAGCAGGTACAGGGGCGAGAACACTGAAGCTTTCTTT | CASRYRGENTEAFF
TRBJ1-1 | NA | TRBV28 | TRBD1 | TGTGCCAGCGGACCCGCAGGGGACAGGGTTACTGAAGCTTTCTTT | CASGPAGDRVTEAFF
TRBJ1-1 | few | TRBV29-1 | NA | TGCAGCGTTGGGCCACAGGGGAACACTGAAGCTTTCTTT | CSVGPQGNTEAFF
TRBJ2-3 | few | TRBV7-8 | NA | TGTGCCAGCAGCCCAGTGTGGCGCACAGATACGCAGTATTTT | CASSPVWRTDTQYF
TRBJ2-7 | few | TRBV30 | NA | TGTGCCTGGAGCCTCCTAAAGGGGGGATACTACGAGCAGTACTTC | CAWSLLKGGYYEQYF
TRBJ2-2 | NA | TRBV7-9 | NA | TGTGCCAGCAGACCCAGGAACACCGGGGAGCTGTTTTTT | CASRPRNTGELFF
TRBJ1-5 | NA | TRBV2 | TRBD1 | TGTGCCAGCAGTGTTATCAGGGGGCGCGATCAGCCCCAGCATTTT | CASSVIRGRDQPQHF
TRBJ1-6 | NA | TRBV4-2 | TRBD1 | TGTGCCAGCAGCCAAGTCGACCCGGGACAGGGGTTCGGTAATTCACCCCTCCACTTT | CASSQVDPGQGFGNSPLHF
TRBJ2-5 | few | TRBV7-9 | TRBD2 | TGTGCCAGCAGCCCCCGTTTAAAAGCGGGGGATGAGGAGACCCAGTACTTC | CASSPRLKAGDEETQYF
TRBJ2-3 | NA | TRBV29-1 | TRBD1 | TGCAGCGCTAACAGGGGGAAGACAGATACGCAGTATTTT | CSANRGKTDTQYF